This T cell receptor (beta chain) emerged from a study of shared clonotypes between healthy human individuals. Overall study results and limits: Though the depth was large, rarefaction showed that sorted-subset sequencing was incomplete.

CDR1 is SGHDN, CDR2 FVKESK, per germline. The CDR3 consists of 16 residues. J was trimmed by 1 base and V by 4 bases; bases with no gene match: 8. The repertoire was sequenced with immunoSEQ multiplex PCR; TCRdb's copy has only in-frame clones and lacks some. The sample has about 2.4 million clones, 93% seen once. As concerns this clone: Its target is not known.

Sequenced: naive CD4+ T cells from PBMCs. As for subset: CD45RA+ positively selected. The TCR sequence derives from a man younger than 35 in good health. Some clones in this sample may be carry-over from other donors' samples. The chain recombines TRBV14 with TRBJ2-3; 7 bases match TRBD2. CDR3 sequence: CASSLFSGKGTDTQYF. CDR3 nucleotide sequence: TGTGCCAGCAGCCTCTTCAGCGGGAAGGGCACAGATACGCAGTATTTT.